The text below deals with one TCR beta chain. This clonotype was detected only a few times. The clone's antigen remains unknown. No base qualities exist here, and no much larger clone lies one base off it. Ficoll-Paque density gradient centrifugation was used to isolate PBMCs. The sample originates from a study of T-cell memory formation after mild COVID-19 (dated by TCRdb to the early 2020s). The study in broad terms: TCR sequence clusters from the two donors were found to be largely donor specific. Longitudinal TCRalpha and TCRbeta repertoire sequencing tracked T-cell clones expanding and contracting after mild COVID-19 in two donors. Two young, previously healthy adult volunteers, one female and one male, were included in the cohort.

Reads for this sample came from an Illumina NovaSeq 6000. cDNA libraries for TCRalpha and TCRbeta were prepared by 5'RACE using constant-segment primers, with sample barcodes and unique molecular identifiers added. RNA was extracted from every sample with Trizol reagent. The libraries were amplified in two PCR steps, and the second step added a second sample barcode and Illumina TruSeq adapters. Sequencing of the libraries was done on an Illumina NovaSeq, producing 2 x 150 bp paired-end reads. The study's own analysis went as follows. The reads were demultiplexed and collapsed into UMI-guided consensus sequences using migec v1.2.7. Using mixcr v2.1.11, the UMI consensuses were aligned to TRA and TRB V and J templates and assembled into clonotypes. A clonotype was counted as expanded or contracted only if both edgeR and NoisET called the change significant, with noise models trained on biological replicates. edgeR calls used a false discovery rate-adjusted p below 0.01 and a log2 fold-change threshold of 1. As an exploratory analysis of dynamics, PCA with hierarchical clustering was applied to max-normalized trajectories of the 1000 most abundant clonotypes. Separately sequenced CD4+ and CD8+ repertoires were used to assign a CD4 or CD8 phenotype to each responding clone. TCRdb reanalyzed the raw reads on its own, using fastp at Q25 for trimming and MiXCR for clone calling, and kept in-frame beta chains. Merged by CDR3 protein, the rows form single entries marked with the most common genes and DNA. None of the V and J calls come from the authors' own analysis; TCRdb made them. The sample records around 200,000 distinct CDR3 sequences, approximately 17% of which are singletons. The ten largest clonotypes hold 3.9% of the sample.

What the authors observed across the whole study: Contracting CD4+ clones were found mainly in CM and EM memory subsets, while CD8+ clones were enriched in EMRA. The detection of some responding clones in pre-infection memory suggests that pre-existing cross-reactive memory T cells joined the SARS-CoV-2 response. The study included only a couple of mild cases, and larger cohorts that include severe cases with pre-infection samples were judged to be necessary. Clones contracting from day 15 to 85 had balanced CD4/CD8 phenotypes, while a second wave expanding from day 15 to 37 was biased towards CD4+. The second-wave clones that peaked on day 37 were not confirmed to be SARS-CoV-2 specific.

The CDR3 goes from the cysteine to the phenylalanine over 14 residues. CDR3 DNA is the only sequence kept; it has 42 bases, read in frame from the first base. Based on the germline V gene (reference sequence), the CDR1 and CDR2 sequences are LGHDT and YNNKEL. V is clipped by 2 bases and J by 10 bases, and the sequence between their germline boundaries is 14 bases long. Sequences were obtained from PBMCs or a T cell subset sorted from them (not recorded which). The clonotype comes from a man younger than 30 who had mild COVID-19 (a few samples of this study predate the infection). The sample titles of this study are shuffled in the database, so cell type and time point are left out; the donor was told from shared clones. This receptor chain uses TRBV3-1 and TRBJ1-4, with no confident D gene call. The encoded CDR3 is CASSQNTAVGKLFF. The DNA sequence reads TGTGCCAGCAGCCAAAATACGGCAGTCGGAAAACTGTTTTTT.